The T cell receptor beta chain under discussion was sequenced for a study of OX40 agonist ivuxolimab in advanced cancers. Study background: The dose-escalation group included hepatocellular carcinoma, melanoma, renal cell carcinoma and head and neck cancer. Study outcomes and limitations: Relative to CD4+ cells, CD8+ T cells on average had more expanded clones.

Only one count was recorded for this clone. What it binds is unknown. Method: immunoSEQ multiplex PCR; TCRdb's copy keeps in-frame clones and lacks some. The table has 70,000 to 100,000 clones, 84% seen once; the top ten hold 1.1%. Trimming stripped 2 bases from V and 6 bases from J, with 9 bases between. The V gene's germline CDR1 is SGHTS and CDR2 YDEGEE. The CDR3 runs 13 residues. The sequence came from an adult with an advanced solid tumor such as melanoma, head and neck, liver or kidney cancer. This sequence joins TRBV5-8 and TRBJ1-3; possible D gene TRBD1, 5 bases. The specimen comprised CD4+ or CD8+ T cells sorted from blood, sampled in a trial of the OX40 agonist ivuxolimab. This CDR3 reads CASSLPGLNTIYF. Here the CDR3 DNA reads TGTGCCAGCAGCTTACCAGGGTTAAACACCATATATTTT.